A selection of T cell receptor beta chains follows, all from one sample in a study of response to subunit inactivated influenza vaccine. TCRdb fed the RT-PCR reads into MiXCR, producing one record per CDR3 protein. The profile shows roughly 550,000 distinct CDR3 sequences, approximately 22% of them singletons. A further study also used this sample, focusing on T cells expressing NK-cell markers.

Material: CD4+ T cells sorted from PBMCs, obtained roughly 12 days after vaccination. Source of these receptors: a man in his forties or fifties who received an inactivated influenza vaccine. CDR3s include the opening cysteine and the closing phenylalanine or tryptophan. Fields, in order: clone size, J gene, D gene, V gene, CDR3 protein, CDR3 DNA. D genes are given only for firm matches. Clone sizes are given selectively: once, few, many, or a class where the clone is expanded.

clone_size: .; j_call: TRBJ1-6; d_call: .; v_call: TRBV4-2; cdr3_aa: CASSQDQEGNSPLHF; cdr3_nt: TGTGCCAGCAGCCAAGATCAGGAGGGGAATTCACCCCTCCACTTT
clone_size: few; j_call: TRBJ1-2; d_call: .; v_call: TRBV20-1; cdr3_aa: CSALRTAGYTF; cdr3_nt: TGCAGTGCCCTGAGGACAGCTGGCTACACCTTC
clone_size: many; j_call: TRBJ2-5; d_call: TRBD1; v_call: TRBV12-3/TRBV12-4; cdr3_aa: CASSLQPTGFKETQYF; cdr3_nt: TGTGCCAGCAGTTTACAGCCGACAGGGTTCAAAGAGACCCAGTACTTC
clone_size: many; j_call: TRBJ2-3; d_call: .; v_call: TRBV18; cdr3_aa: CASSPPVFAPSTDTQYF; cdr3_nt: TGTGCCAGCTCACCACCGGTTTTTGCACCGAGCACAGATACGCAGTATTTT
clone_size: few; j_call: TRBJ2-3; d_call: TRBD2; v_call: TRBV20-1; cdr3_aa: CSAGGLAGSGRADTQYF; cdr3_nt: TGCAGTGCAGGGGGACTAGCGGGGTCGGGACGAGCAGATACGCAGTATTTT
clone_size: few; j_call: TRBJ1-5; d_call: .; v_call: TRBV18; cdr3_aa: CASSPGSGGPQHF; cdr3_nt: TGTGCCAGCTCGCCGGGGTCCGGGGGGCCCCAGCATTTT
clone_size: few; j_call: TRBJ2-3; d_call: TRBD2; v_call: TRBV24-1; cdr3_aa: CATSDFSGRSTDTQYF; cdr3_nt: TGTGCCACCAGTGACTTTAGCGGGAGAAGCACAGATACGCAGTATTTT
clone_size: .; j_call: TRBJ2-5; d_call: .; v_call: TRBV3-1; cdr3_aa: CASSQPGRKETQYF; cdr3_nt: TGTGCCAGCAGCCAACCAGGGCGAAAAGAGACCCAGTACTTC
clone_size: .; j_call: TRBJ2-1; d_call: TRBD2; v_call: TRBV3-1; cdr3_aa: CASSLERSSGIQFF; cdr3_nt: TGTGCCAGCAGCCTAGAACGGAGTAGCGGGATTCAGTTCTTC
clone_size: many; j_call: TRBJ2-3; d_call: TRBD2; v_call: TRBV7-2; cdr3_aa: CASSGGGAGTDTQYF; cdr3_nt: TGTGCCAGCAGCGGCGGGGGGGCTGGCACAGATACGCAGTATTTT
clone_size: few; j_call: TRBJ2-2; d_call: .; v_call: TRBV7-6; cdr3_aa: CASSFSPGVAGELFF; cdr3_nt: TGTGCCAGCAGCTTCTCACCAGGGGTTGCCGGGGAGCTGTTTTTT
clone_size: few; j_call: TRBJ1-1; d_call: .; v_call: TRBV5-5; cdr3_aa: CASSSGPLQMNTEAFF; cdr3_nt: TGTGCCAGCAGCTCCGGGCCGCTTCAAATGAACACTGAAGCTTTCTTT
clone_size: once; j_call: TRBJ2-7; d_call: TRBD1; v_call: TRBV6-2/TRBV6-3; cdr3_aa: CASSRWGQGADEQYF; cdr3_nt: TGTGCCAGCAGTCGGTGGGGACAGGGGGCGGACGAGCAGTACTTC
clone_size: .; j_call: TRBJ2-1; d_call: TRBD2; v_call: TRBV7-2; cdr3_aa: CASSRSGSGYNEQFF; cdr3_nt: TGTGCCAGCAGCCGTAGCGGGAGTGGGTACAATGAGCAGTTCTTC
clone_size: few; j_call: TRBJ1-2; d_call: .; v_call: TRBV28; cdr3_aa: CASSTDRSLYGYTF; cdr3_nt: TGTGCCAGCAGCACCGACAGGAGCCTCTATGGCTACACCTTC
clone_size: .; j_call: TRBJ2-5; d_call: TRBD1; v_call: TRBV7-9; cdr3_aa: CASSLADRTGEKAQYF; cdr3_nt: TGTGCCAGCAGCTTAGCAGATCGGACAGGGGAAAAGGCCCAGTACTTC
clone_size: .; j_call: TRBJ2-7; d_call: .; v_call: TRBV9; cdr3_aa: CASSLSPNREEQYF; cdr3_nt: TGTGCCAGCAGCCTCTCCCCCAACAGGGAAGAGCAGTACTTC
clone_size: few; j_call: TRBJ2-1; d_call: .; v_call: TRBV10-3; cdr3_aa: CATYSGGAFDEQFF; cdr3_nt: TGTGCCACCTACAGTGGGGGGGCTTTCGATGAGCAGTTCTTC
clone_size: .; j_call: TRBJ2-7; d_call: .; v_call: TRBV20-1; cdr3_aa: CSARDVRAVIMEQYF; cdr3_nt: TGCAGTGCTAGAGACGTACGGGCCGTGATTATGGAGCAGTACTTC
clone_size: .; j_call: TRBJ2-7; d_call: TRBD1; v_call: TRBV6-5; cdr3_aa: CASSYQTGHSYEQYF; cdr3_nt: TGTGCCAGCAGTTACCAGACAGGGCACTCCTACGAGCAGTACTTC
clone_size: .; j_call: TRBJ2-1; d_call: TRBD1; v_call: TRBV9; cdr3_aa: CASSGLGGSGTEQFF; cdr3_nt: TGTGCCAGCAGCGGCCTAGGGGGCTCCGGGACTGAGCAGTTCTTC
clone_size: .; j_call: TRBJ2-5; d_call: .; v_call: TRBV14; cdr3_aa: CASSQGPKETQYF; cdr3_nt: TGTGCCAGCAGCCAAGGTCCCAAGGAGACCCAGTACTTC
clone_size: many; j_call: TRBJ2-7; d_call: .; v_call: TRBV6-1; cdr3_aa: CASRTGHSSYEQYF; cdr3_nt: TGTGCCAGCAGGACCGGACATTCCTCCTACGAGCAGTACTTC
clone_size: .; j_call: TRBJ2-2; d_call: .; v_call: TRBV7-9; cdr3_aa: CASRNGVLRELFF; cdr3_nt: TGTGCCAGCAGGAACGGCGTCCTCCGGGAGCTGTTTTTT
clone_size: .; j_call: TRBJ2-5; d_call: .; v_call: TRBV10-3; cdr3_aa: CAISESPFSQETQYF; cdr3_nt: TGTGCCATCAGTGAGTCGCCGTTCTCCCAAGAGACCCAGTACTTC
clone_size: few; j_call: TRBJ2-1; d_call: TRBD1; v_call: TRBV7-2; cdr3_aa: CASSRRDSEQFF; cdr3_nt: TGTGCCAGCAGCCGTAGGGACAGCGAGCAGTTCTTC
clone_size: .; j_call: TRBJ1-5; d_call: .; v_call: TRBV20-1; cdr3_aa: CSARDPGWASNQPQPF; cdr3_nt: TGCAGTGCTAGAGATCCGGGGTGGGCATCAAATCAGCCCCAGCCTTTT